In its sample, the clone carrying this T cell receptor (beta chain) was seen a few times. Its antigen is currently unknown. The data were obtained in a study of cytomegalovirus exposure and HLA in healthy donors. PCR amplification relied on 60 Vbeta primers (plus 13 Jbeta primers). Data came from immunoSEQ multiplex PCR; TCRdb stores just in-frame clones and leaves some out. Among about 130,000 clones listed, around 82% were seen once. Unrecorded immune exposures were likely, despite nominal health at sampling. This CDR3 contains 15 residues. From germline, CDR1 is MDHEN and CDR2 SYDVKM. Germline trimming cut 3 bases from V and 6 bases from J; bases unmatched to any gene: 4. Regarding the study as a whole: Roughly even sequencing depth across donors was the assumption behind the presence/absence analyses. It was reported that TCR beta sequences correctly inferred the HLA-A and HLA-B alleles for most subjects. The study recorded 150 to 200 TCR beta chains that were cytomegalovirus-associated.

The source of this sequence is a male donor in good health and CMV-seropositive. The specimen sequenced was PBMCs. The chain joins TRBV28 to TRBJ2-2, with 10 bases matching TRBD1. In nucleotides, the CDR3 is TGTGCCAGCAGTTTGCTGACAGGGGGCTCCGGGGAGCTGTTTTTT. The encoded protein is CASSLLTGGSGELFF.